This TCR beta chain was found in a study of CD8+CD57+ T cells in acquired aplastic anemia. Study summary: An average of 3.2 ug of DNA was obtained from sorted CD4+ and CD8+ cells.

Findings of the study overall: Between patients and controls, twenty-nine CD8+ CDR3 sequences were found in common. Between patients and controls, CD8+ Simpson's diversity did not vary significantly.

Notes on this clonotype: As yet, its antigen is unknown.

CDR1 and CDR2 from the germline V gene are SQVTM and ANQGSEA. This CDR3 is built from 12 residues. Between the trimmed V and J ends, which lost 3 bases and 3 bases, there was a span of 9 bases. Genomic DNA templated the TCR beta VDJ and CDR3 profiling. TCRdb reprocessed the reads via MiXCR and lists one record per CDR3 protein. Here the sample spans more than 250,000 distinct CDR3 sequences, around 60% being singletons. This TCR derives from a human donor with severe aplastic anemia or a healthy control (not recorded which). The sample was sorted CD4+, CD8+, or CD8+CD57+ T cells (not recorded which) from PBMCs. This chain uses TRBV29-1 with TRBJ2-7, with D perhaps matching TRBD1 (5 bases). CDR3 amino acids: CSVEVTDYEQYF. DNA of the CDR3: TGCAGCGTTGAGGTGACAGACTACGAGCAGTACTTC.